This T cell receptor beta chain stems from a study of blood T cell repertoires in COVID-19. Study details: Sites across the United States, Italy and Spain contributed samples from acute and convalescent COVID-19. T cells, B-cell-depleted T cells, or PBMCs supplied cDNA or gDNA.

The CDR3 has 17 residues. The trim removed 4 bases at V and 0 bases at J, leaving 10 bases unmatched. The germline V gene has CDR1 SGDLS and CDR2 YYNGEE. In the study's own analysis: The authors estimated nucleated cell counts from reference gene primer amplification. Repertoires were generated with immunoSEQ multiplex PCR, while TCRdb's copy carries only in-frame clones and drops some. For V, J and clone size, that table is used; D and trimming come from the DNA. The sample includes around 160,000 clones, over 75% of them seen just once. Sequenced material: peripheral blood. The rearrangement uses TRBV9 and TRBJ1-3; 7 nucleotides line up with TRBD1. The sequence derives from a man between 18 and 29 years old with COVID-19, enrolled during active disease. The CDR3 nucleotides are TGTGCCAGCAGCCACAATCCAGGGGGATACTCTGGAAACACCATATATTTT. Translation: CASSHNPGGYSGNTIYF. Full variable domain (outside the CDR3, taken from reference TRBV9 and TRBJ1-3): DSGVTQTPKHLITATGQRVTLRCSPRSGDLSVYWYQQSLDQGLQFLIQYYNGEERAKGNILERFSAQQFPDLHSELNLSSLELGDSALYFCASSHNPGGYSGNTIYFGEGSWLTVV.